The 20 T cell receptor beta chains given below trace back to one sample, sequenced in a study of OX40 agonist ivuxolimab in advanced cancers. Data came from immunoSEQ multiplex PCR; TCRdb stores just in-frame clones and leaves some out. The sample yields 85,000 to 100,000 clones, roughly 90% seen once. Sequencing was performed on CD4+ or CD8+ T cells sorted from blood, taken in a trial of the OX40 agonist ivuxolimab. These receptor sequences come from an adult with an advanced solid tumor such as melanoma, head and neck, liver or kidney cancer.

This clone was seen once. The J gene is TRBJ1-1, the V gene TRBV30, with D tentatively TRBD1 (5 bases). V dropped 0 bases and J dropped 4 bases, with 12 bases sitting between them. This CDR3 contains 14 residues. CDR1 GTSNPN and CDR2 SVGIG come from the germline V gene (reference sequence). The CDR3 region is CAWSVITGGTEAFF. CDR3 coding DNA: TGTGCCTGGAGTGTAATCACCGGGGGCACTGAAGCTTTCTTT.

V and J are TRBV28 and TRBJ2-7, with 9 bases identical to TRBD1. Germline CDR1 and CDR2: MDHEN and SYDVKM. With 7 bases clipped from V and 6 bases from J, the junction kept 13 bases outside the gene matches. The CDR3 has 15 residues. The CDR3 DNA reads TGTGCCAGCACCCCGTCTGGAGGACAGGGGATCGAGCAGTACTTC. Its translation: CASTPSGGQGIEQYF.

This chain links TRBV7-2 with TRBJ1-1; TRBD1 matches at 9 bases. V was clipped by 3 bases and J by 10 bases; unmatched bases: 9. The CDR3 runs to 14 residues. Per the germline V gene, CDR1 is SGHTA and CDR2 is FQGNSA. The CDR3 sequence is CASSFTDRGIIAFF. CDR3 sequence (DNA): TGTGCCAGCAGCTTCACCGACAGGGGGATTATAGCTTTCTTT.

The chain couples TRBV21-1 to TRBJ2-5. TRBV21-1 is annotated as a pseudogene. This CDR3 comprises 14 residues. The CDR3 DNA reads as TGTGCCAGCAGCGGAAAGTGGGGGAAAGAGACCCAGTACTTC. Its protein product is CASSGKWGKETQYF.

V usage is TRBV18 and J usage is TRBJ1-4; no reliable D call. The V gene's germline CDR1 is KGHSH and CDR2 LQKENI. This CDR3 comprises 15 residues. V lost 6 bases and J lost 0, with 11 bases in between. CDR3 in amino acids: CASSRNGATNEKLFF. CDR3 in DNA: TGTGCCAGCTCCCGAAACGGGGCAACTAATGAAAAACTGTTTTTT.

This chain joins TRBV5-4 and TRBJ1-5; 8 nucleotides match TRBD1. The CDR3 is 16 residues long. V trimming: 0 bases; J trimming: 2 bases; junction bases outside the gene matches: 4. The germline CDR1 and CDR2 sequences are SGHNT and YYREEE (reference sequence). The CDR3 sequence: CASSLGGGQGNQPQHF. CDR3 nucleotide sequence: TGTGCCAGCAGCTTGGGAGGGGGACAGGGCAATCAGCCCCAGCATTTT.

In DNA, the CDR3 is TGTGCCAGCAGCGCCGCCTTCAATCAGCCCCAGCATTTT. Translation: CASSAAFNQPQHF. This chain links TRBV11-2 with TRBJ1-5; D gene uncertain. CDR1 is SGHAT, CDR2 FQNNGV, per germline. Between the trimmed V and J ends, which lost 5 bases and 3 bases, there was a span of 8 bases. This CDR3 is 13 amino acids long.

V gene TRBV4-2 combines with J gene TRBJ2-7; 8 bases are shared with TRBD2. The germline gives CDR1 LGHNA, CDR2 YNFKEQ. The CDR3 runs to 15 residues. J was trimmed by 2 bases and V by 4 bases; bases with no gene match: 7. Here the CDR3 reads CASSLGLADPYEQYF. Written as DNA, the CDR3 is TGTGCCAGCAGCCTCGGACTAGCTGACCCCTACGAGCAGTACTTC.

The CDR3 region is CASRPATGENSPLHF. The CDR3 nucleotides read TGTGCCAGCAGGCCCGCCACAGGGGAGAATTCACCCCTCCACTTT. V gene TRBV28 combines with J gene TRBJ1-6; 7 nucleotides align to TRBD1. The CDR3 extends over 15 amino acids. Per the germline V gene, CDR1 is MDHEN and CDR2 is SYDVKM. V was pared by 6 bases and J by 7 bases, with 9 bases of the junction left unmatched.

The chain joins TRBV5-4 to TRBJ2-7; 9 bases agree with TRBD1. The CDR3 spans 16 residues. V gave up 4 bases and J gave up 2 bases; unmatched junction bases: 10. Germline CDR1 and CDR2: SGHNT and YYREEE (reference sequence). The CDR3 DNA follows: TGTGCCAGCAGCCCCGCCGGGACAGGGAGGACCTACGAGCAGTACTTC. Protein product: CASSPAGTGRTYEQYF.

A single count supports this clone. This rearrangement joins TRBV6-6 to TRBJ2-7; D not resolved. Germline V gene data show CDR1 as MNHNY and CDR2 as SVGAGI (reference sequence). V gave up 7 bases and J gave up 5 bases, with 15 bases separating them. The CDR3 spans 13 residues. CDR3 nucleotides: TGTGCCAGCACCTCTCCAGGCCGGAACGAGCAGTACTTC. Translating gives CASTSPGRNEQYF.

The rearrangement joins TRBV5-6 to TRBJ1-4, with D unresolved. Trimming pared 4 bases from V and 1 base from J, leaving 2 bases between. Per germline, CDR1 SGHDT and CDR2 YYEEEE. CDR3 length: 12 amino acids. The CDR3 spells CASSRTNEKLFF. CDR3 coding DNA: TGTGCCAGCAGCCGAACTAATGAAAAACTGTTTTTT.

This chain connects TRBV7-3 to TRBJ2-7; tentative D call: TRBD2 (6 bases). The CDR3 totals 13 residues. The germline V and J ends were trimmed by 5 bases and 6 bases, with 14 bases remaining between them. Germline V lookup: CDR1 SGHTA, CDR2 FQGTGA. The CDR3 DNA reads TGTGCCAGCAGCCCGAGCCGGGACTCCGAGCAGTACTTC. Protein: CASSPSRDSEQYF.

V gene TRBV5-4 combines with J gene TRBJ1-1; D gene unclear. This CDR3 contains 13 residues. Germline CDR1 and CDR2: SGHNT and YYREEE (reference sequence). Trimming left V 0 bases short and J 4 bases short, with 7 bases between. This chain's CDR3 is CASSLEVPTEAFF. CDR3 bases: TGTGCCAGCAGCTTGGAAGTGCCCACTGAAGCTTTCTTT.

The V gene is TRBV5-1, the J gene TRBJ2-7; perhaps TRBD2 as D (6 bases). Trimming took 0 bases from V and 2 from J, leaving 12 bases between them. This CDR3 region has 15 residues. CDR1 and CDR2 from the germline V gene are SGHRS and YFSETQ. The CDR3 DNA sequence: TGCGCCAGCAGCTTGGCCTCCGGCGGGACCTACGAGCAGTACTTC. As protein: CASSLASGGTYEQYF.

This rearrangement joins TRBV25-1 to TRBJ2-5; possible D gene TRBD2, 6 bases. The CDR3 sequence is 14 residues long. The V and J ends lost 7 bases and 5 bases respectively, with 17 bases between them. Per the germline V gene, CDR1 is MGHDK and CDR2 is SYGVNS. The CDR3 loop is CASNLGGGLETQYF. In DNA, the CDR3 is TGTGCCAGCAACTTGGGCGGAGGGTTGGAGACCCAGTACTTC. The variable domain in full, completed from reference TRBV25-1 and TRBJ2-5, reads EADIYQTPRYLVIGTGKKITLECSQTMGHDKMYWYQQDPGMELHLIHYSYGVNSTEKGDLSSESTVSRIRTEHFPLTLESARPSHTSQYLCASNLGGGLETQYFGPGTRLLVL.

CDR3 DNA sequence: TGTGCCAGCAGAGAACGGGGTTATGATCAGCCCCAGCATTTT. This gives the protein CASRERGYDQPQHF. The V gene is TRBV6-6, the J gene TRBJ1-5; the D is unclear. Germline assignment: CDR1 MNHNY and CDR2 SVGAGI (reference sequence). The CDR3 spans 14 residues. The V end was cut by 6 bases, the J end by 5 bases, with 14 bases between.

V and J are TRBV20-1 and TRBJ1-2, with D uncertain. Trimming stripped 6 bases from V and 9 bases from J, with 14 bases between. This CDR3 is built from 11 residues. CDR1 DFQATT and CDR2 SNEGSKA come from the germline V gene (reference sequence). Here the CDR3 DNA reads TGCAGTGCCCAGACTTACCGGAGCTACACCTTC. Its protein is CSAQTYRSYTF.

The gene calls are TRBV27 and TRBJ1-2; D is undetermined. CDR3 length: 14 residues. The V and J ends lost 0 bases and 2 bases respectively, with 7 bases between them. Germline V CDR1 and CDR2: MNHEY, SMNVEV (reference sequence). CDR3 sequence: CASSLSGANYGYTF. The CDR3 coding sequence is TGTGCCAGCAGTTTATCCGGAGCCAACTATGGCTACACCTTC.

The J gene is TRBJ1-2, the V gene TRBV28; TRBD1 aligns across 7 bases. Germline-derived CDR1 and CDR2 are MDHEN and SYDVKM. The V gene end was trimmed by 3 bases and the J gene end by 8 bases; junction bases not matched to a gene: 9. The CDR3 is made up of 14 amino acids. Written as DNA, the CDR3 is TGTGCCAGCAGTTTCCCAACGACAGGGAAGGGCTACACCTTC. Its protein product is CASSFPTTGKGYTF.